These T cell receptor beta chains were read from a single sample in a study of blood T cell repertoires in COVID-19. The protocol was immunoSEQ multiplex PCR, while the TCRdb copy is restricted to in-frame clones and leaves out a portion. The sample lists 80,000 to 85,000 clones, about 86% occurring once. Sequenced material: peripheral blood. These receptors were obtained from an elderly woman with acute or convalescent COVID-19. The CDR3 runs from the conserved cysteine through the conserved F or W. The order of the fields is clone size, J gene, V gene, D gene, CDR3 DNA, CDR3 protein. D genes are given only for firm matches. Clone size appears in some rows only: once, few, many, or a class for an expanded clone.

abundance: -
j_gene: TRBJ1-1
v_gene: TRBV6-5
d_gene: -
CDR3nt: TGTGCCAGCAGTCGACAGCCTCCGAACACTGAAGCTTTCTTT
CDR3aa: CASSRQPPNTEAFF

abundance: -
j_gene: TRBJ2-7
v_gene: TRBV3-1/TRBV3-2
d_gene: -
CDR3nt: TGTGCCAGCAGCCTTGCTTTCGGGACACTCTTATACGAGCAGTACTTC
CDR3aa: CASSLAFGTLLYEQYF

abundance: -
j_gene: TRBJ2-7
v_gene: TRBV11-2
d_gene: -
CDR3nt: TGTGCCAGCACCCATTGGGGGCGGGAGATTTACGAGCAGTACTTC
CDR3aa: CASTHWGREIYEQYF

abundance: -
j_gene: TRBJ2-1
v_gene: TRBV11-3
d_gene: TRBD2
CDR3nt: TGTGCCAGCAGCTCCGGGGGGGACACCCGGGGGGAGCAGTTCTTC
CDR3aa: CASSSGGDTRGEQFF

abundance: -
j_gene: TRBJ1-1
v_gene: TRBV28
d_gene: TRBD1
CDR3nt: TGTGCCAGCAGTTTAACAGGGGGCGGAACTGAAGCTTTCTTT
CDR3aa: CASSLTGGGTEAFF

abundance: -
j_gene: TRBJ2-1
v_gene: TRBV27
d_gene: TRBD1
CDR3nt: TGTGCCAGCAGTTTACCCAGAACCGGGACAGGGGGCTACAATGAGCAGTTCTTC
CDR3aa: CASSLPRTGTGGYNEQFF

abundance: -
j_gene: TRBJ2-2
v_gene: TRBV11-3
d_gene: -
CDR3nt: TGTGCCAGTAGTCCCGGGAGAGTCGGGGAGCTGTTTTTT
CDR3aa: CASSPGRVGELFF

abundance: -
j_gene: TRBJ2-7
v_gene: TRBV28
d_gene: -
CDR3nt: TGTGCCAGCAGTTTTTCCCTCAAACTTGGACAGCACAACGAGCAGTACTTC
CDR3aa: CASSFSLKLGQHNEQYF

abundance: -
j_gene: TRBJ2-1
v_gene: TRBV7-3
d_gene: TRBD2
CDR3nt: TGTGCCAGCAGTATAGGACTAGCCACCTACAATGAGCAGTTCTTC
CDR3aa: CASSIGLATYNEQFF

abundance: -
j_gene: TRBJ2-7
v_gene: TRBV7-2
d_gene: TRBD1
CDR3nt: TGTGCCAGCAGCTTAGCGGGACAGGGCGAAACCTACGAGCAGTACTTC
CDR3aa: CASSLAGQGETYEQYF

abundance: -
j_gene: TRBJ2-1
v_gene: TRBV3-1/TRBV3-2
d_gene: TRBD1
CDR3nt: TGTGCCAGCAGCCAAGAAGACAGGGGGGAGCAGTTCTTC
CDR3aa: CASSQEDRGEQFF

abundance: -
j_gene: TRBJ1-2
v_gene: TRBV29-1
d_gene: -
CDR3nt: TGCAGCGTTGAAGACCGGGATTATGGCTACACCTTC
CDR3aa: CSVEDRDYGYTF

abundance: -
j_gene: TRBJ2-5
v_gene: TRBV27
d_gene: TRBD1
CDR3nt: TGTGCCAGCAGTCCGAAGGACAGGGGAGAGACCCAGTACTTC
CDR3aa: CASSPKDRGETQYF

abundance: -
j_gene: TRBJ2-7
v_gene: TRBV10-3
d_gene: TRBD1
CDR3nt: TGTGCCATCAGGACCTCGACAGGGGGCTCCTACGAGCAGTACTTC
CDR3aa: CAIRTSTGGSYEQYF

abundance: -
j_gene: TRBJ2-3
v_gene: TRBV7-2
d_gene: TRBD2
CDR3nt: TGTGCCAGCAGCTTGACGGGGGGGTATATCGCAGATACGCAGTATTTT
CDR3aa: CASSLTGGYIADTQYF

abundance: -
j_gene: TRBJ2-2
v_gene: TRBV11-1
d_gene: -
CDR3nt: TGTGCCAGCAGACGTACGGGAGTTGGAGGGGAGCTGTTTTTT
CDR3aa: CASRRTGVGGELFF

abundance: -
j_gene: TRBJ1-2
v_gene: TRBV10-3
d_gene: -
CDR3nt: TGTGCCATCAGCGACACAACTTTTAACTATGGCTACACCTTC
CDR3aa: CAISDTTFNYGYTF

abundance: few
j_gene: TRBJ2-7
v_gene: TRBV6-5
d_gene: TRBD1
CDR3nt: TGTGCCAGCTCTCTGGGACAGGGGTCCTACGAGCAGTACTTC
CDR3aa: CASSLGQGSYEQYF

abundance: -
j_gene: TRBJ2-7
v_gene: TRBV19
d_gene: -
CDR3nt: TGTGCCAGTAGAAGTACGAGCTCCTACGAGCAGTACTTC
CDR3aa: CASRSTSSYEQYF

abundance: -
j_gene: TRBJ1-2
v_gene: TRBV30
d_gene: -
CDR3nt: TGTGCCTGGAGGCGGATTCTGGTGGCCTCTATTCGCTACACCTTC
CDR3aa: CAWRRILVASIRYTF

abundance: -
j_gene: TRBJ2-7
v_gene: TRBV9
d_gene: TRBD1
CDR3nt: TGTGCCAGCAGCGCGGGACAGGGGGGCTACTACGAGCAGTACTTC
CDR3aa: CASSAGQGGYYEQYF

abundance: -
j_gene: TRBJ2-5
v_gene: TRBV5-1
d_gene: -
CDR3nt: TGCGCCAGCAAAATTAGGGGGTACCAAGAGACCCAGTACTTC
CDR3aa: CASKIRGYQETQYF

abundance: -
j_gene: TRBJ2-7
v_gene: TRBV5-6
d_gene: TRBD1
CDR3nt: TGTGCCAGCAGCTTACCGGGACAGGGGGCAGGAGAGCAGTACTTC
CDR3aa: CASSLPGQGAGEQYF